This TCR beta chain was identified in a study of T-cell reconstitution after alpha-beta-depleted transplantation in children (TCRdb year 2016). A note on the overall study: Using TCR repertoire profiling, the study quantitatively followed how T-cell immune reconstitution unfolded in children after TCRalphabeta/CD19-depleted allogeneic hematopoietic cell transplantation.

Libraries were constructed by PCR. The instrument given in TCRdb is Illumina HiSeq 2500. Molecular barcoding was employed in the preparation of TCR libraries, with unique molecular identifiers being used to normalize TCRbeta repertoire quantification. TCRdb passed the public sequencing reads through fastp at Q25 and MiXCR, retaining productive beta sequences. One record per CDR3 amino acid sequence lists the most common genes and DNA. The sample table holds about 500,000 distinct CDR3 sequences, of which about 33% were seen once. Around 2.4% of the sample is in the top ten clones. As for this clonotype: Which antigen it targets is not known. No much larger clone is present one base from it, and per-base qualities are unavailable.

The CDR3 contains 18 residues, cysteine and phenylalanine counted. Solely the CDR3 DNA is kept, with 54 bases framed from the first base. Looking up the germline V gene yields CDR1 SGHRS and CDR2 YFSETQ. V ends up 3 bases short and J 1 base short, with an unmatched junction base count of 14. The chain was built from TRBV5-1 and TRBJ2-3; TRBD2 aligns with 7 central bases. Sequencing used PBMCs from the stem cell graft donor, obtained from the stem cell graft. The TCR sequence derives from a human donor who donated a stem cell graft to a child with aplastic anemia. This receptor carries the CDR3 CASSSGLGPAGGTDTQYF. The DNA reads TGCGCCAGCAGCTCAGGACTAGGTCCCGCGGGGGGCACAGATACGCAGTATTTT.